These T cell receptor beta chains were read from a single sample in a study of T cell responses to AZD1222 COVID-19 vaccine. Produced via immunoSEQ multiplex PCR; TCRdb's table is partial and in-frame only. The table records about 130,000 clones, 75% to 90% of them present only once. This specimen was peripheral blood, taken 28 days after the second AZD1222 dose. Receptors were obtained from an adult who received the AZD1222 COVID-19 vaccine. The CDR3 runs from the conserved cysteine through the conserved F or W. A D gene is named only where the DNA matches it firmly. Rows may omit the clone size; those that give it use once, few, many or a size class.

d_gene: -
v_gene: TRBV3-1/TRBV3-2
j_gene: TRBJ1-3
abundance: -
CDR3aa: CASSQDGSNTIYF
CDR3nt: TGTGCCAGCAGCCAAGACGGGTCGAACACCATATATTTT

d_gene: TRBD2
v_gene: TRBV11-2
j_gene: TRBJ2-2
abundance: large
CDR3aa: CASSLEGLAGGSGELFF
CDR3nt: TGTGCCAGCAGCTTAGAGGGACTAGCGGGGGGTAGCGGGGAGCTGTTTTTT

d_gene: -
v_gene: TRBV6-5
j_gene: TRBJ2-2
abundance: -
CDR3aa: CASRRLGDTGELFF
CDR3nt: TGTGCCAGCAGACGCCTCGGGGACACCGGGGAGCTGTTTTTT

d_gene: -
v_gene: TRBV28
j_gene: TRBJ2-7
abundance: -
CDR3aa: CASSWKPFLMDEQYF
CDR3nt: TGTGCCAGCAGTTGGAAGCCGTTCCTTATGGACGAGCAGTACTTC

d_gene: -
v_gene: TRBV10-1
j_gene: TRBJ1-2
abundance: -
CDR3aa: CASPTGADGYTF
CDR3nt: TGCGCCAGCCCGACAGGTGCAGATGGCTACACCTTC

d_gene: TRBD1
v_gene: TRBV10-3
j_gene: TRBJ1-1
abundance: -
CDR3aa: CATGQGPNTEAFF
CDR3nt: TGTGCCACGGGACAGGGCCCGAACACTGAAGCTTTCTTT

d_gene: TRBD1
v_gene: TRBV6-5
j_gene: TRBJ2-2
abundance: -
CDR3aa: CASARGHGELFF
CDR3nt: TGTGCCAGCGCTAGGGGGCACGGGGAGCTGTTTTTT

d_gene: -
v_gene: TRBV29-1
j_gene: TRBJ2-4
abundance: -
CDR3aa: CSVTGRLAKNIQYF
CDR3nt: TGCAGCGTTACAGGGAGACTAGCCAAAAACATTCAGTACTTC

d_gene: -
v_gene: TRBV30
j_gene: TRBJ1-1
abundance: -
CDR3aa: CAWSPSGEAFF
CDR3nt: TGTGCCTGGAGCCCGAGTGGAGAAGCTTTCTTT

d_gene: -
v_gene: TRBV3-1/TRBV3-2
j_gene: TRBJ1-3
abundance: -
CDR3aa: CASSQAFEGTGNTIYF
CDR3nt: TGTGCCAGCAGCCAGGCCTTTGAGGGCACTGGAAACACCATATATTTT

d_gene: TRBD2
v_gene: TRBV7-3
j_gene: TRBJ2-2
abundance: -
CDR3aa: CASSTAAGVPGAGELFF
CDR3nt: TGTGCCAGCAGCACCGCGGCGGGGGTTCCGGGTGCCGGGGAGCTGTTTTTT

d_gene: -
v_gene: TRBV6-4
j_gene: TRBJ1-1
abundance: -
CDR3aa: CASLSDGREAFF
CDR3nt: TGTGCCAGCCTGAGCGACGGCCGTGAAGCTTTCTTT

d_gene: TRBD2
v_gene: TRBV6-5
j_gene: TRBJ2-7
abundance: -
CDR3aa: CASSLYGGEQYF
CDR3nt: TGTGCCAGCAGTTTGTACGGGGGGGAGCAGTACTTC

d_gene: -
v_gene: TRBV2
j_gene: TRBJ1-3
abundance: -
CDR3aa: CASSDQLLSGNTIYF
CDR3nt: TGTGCCAGCAGTGACCAACTACTCTCTGGAAACACCATATATTTT

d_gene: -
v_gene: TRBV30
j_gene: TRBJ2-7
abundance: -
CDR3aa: CAWSSSGAPSYEQYF
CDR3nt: TGTGCCTGGAGTTCTTCGGGGGCCCCTTCCTACGAGCAGTACTTC

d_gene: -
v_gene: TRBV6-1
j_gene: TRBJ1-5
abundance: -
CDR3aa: CASSEASSGKGEWQPQHF
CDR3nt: TGTGCCAGCAGTGAAGCTTCGAGCGGGAAAGGCGAATGGCAGCCCCAGCATTTT

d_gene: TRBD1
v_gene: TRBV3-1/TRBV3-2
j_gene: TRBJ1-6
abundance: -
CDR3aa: CASGTADSPLHF
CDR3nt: TGTGCCAGCGGGACAGCGGATTCACCCCTCCACTTT

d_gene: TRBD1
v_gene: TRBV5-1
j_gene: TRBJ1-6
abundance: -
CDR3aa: CASSWVPLTGANSPLHF
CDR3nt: TGCGCCAGCAGCTGGGTACCCCTGACAGGGGCCAATTCACCCCTCCACTTT

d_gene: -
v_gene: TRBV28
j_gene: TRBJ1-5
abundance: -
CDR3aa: CARLGQGPRGQPQHF
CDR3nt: TGTGCCAGACTGGGGCAGGGCCCTCGAGGTCAGCCCCAGCATTTT

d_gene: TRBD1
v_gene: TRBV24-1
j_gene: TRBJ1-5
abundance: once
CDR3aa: CATSDTGASSNQPQHF
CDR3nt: TGTGCCACCAGTGACACAGGGGCAAGTAGCAATCAGCCCCAGCATTTT

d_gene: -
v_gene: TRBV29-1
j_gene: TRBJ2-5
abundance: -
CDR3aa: CSVASSGETQYF
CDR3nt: TGCAGCGTTGCGTCTAGTGGGGAGACCCAGTACTTC

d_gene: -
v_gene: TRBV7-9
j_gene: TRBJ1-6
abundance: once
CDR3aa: CASSPAGAYNSPLHF
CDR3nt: TGTGCCAGCAGCCCTGCGGGGGCCTATAATTCACCCCTCCACTTT

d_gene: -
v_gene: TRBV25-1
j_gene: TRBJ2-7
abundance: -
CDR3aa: CASTGAYEQYF
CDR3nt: TGTGCCAGCACAGGGGCCTACGAGCAGTACTTC

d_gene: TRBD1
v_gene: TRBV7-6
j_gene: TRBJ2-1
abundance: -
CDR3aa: CASSLTGGSSYNEQFF
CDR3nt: TGTGCCAGCAGCTTAACAGGGGGCAGCTCCTACAATGAGCAGTTCTTC

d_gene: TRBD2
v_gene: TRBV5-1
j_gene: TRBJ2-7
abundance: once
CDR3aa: CASRYWEGEQYF
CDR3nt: TGCGCCAGCAGGTATTGGGAGGGCGAGCAGTACTTC

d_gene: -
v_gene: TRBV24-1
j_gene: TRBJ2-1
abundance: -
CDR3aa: CATSDSVASAYNEQFF
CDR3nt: TGTGCCACCAGTGATTCGGTAGCATCTGCCTACAATGAGCAGTTCTTC

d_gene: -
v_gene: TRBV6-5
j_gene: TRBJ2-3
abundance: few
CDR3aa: CASSYAAHTDTQYF
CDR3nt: TGTGCCAGCAGTTATGCGGCCCACACAGATACGCAGTATTTT

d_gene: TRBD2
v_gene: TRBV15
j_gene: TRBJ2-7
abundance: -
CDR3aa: CATSSSDGGGEQYF
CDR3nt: TGTGCCACCAGCAGTTCCGACGGGGGGGGCGAGCAGTACTTC

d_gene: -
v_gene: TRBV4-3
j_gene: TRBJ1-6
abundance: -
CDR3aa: CASSQEGPGSSYNSPLHF
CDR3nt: TGCGCCAGCAGCCAAGAGGGCCCAGGTTCCTCCTATAATTCACCCCTCCACTTT